The 23 T cell receptor beta chains below all came from one sample that was sequenced in a study of T cell responses to AZD1222 COVID-19 vaccine. Here immunoSEQ multiplex PCR was the method, and the copy in TCRdb shows in-frame clones only, minus some. The sample has under 140,000 clones; about 95% are singletons. Sequencing was performed on peripheral blood, taken 28 days after the second AZD1222 dose. These TCRs come from an adult who received the AZD1222 COVID-19 vaccine.

The chain couples TRBV4-1 to TRBJ2-2, with D unclear. Germline V gene sequence: CDR1 MGHRA, CDR2 YSYEKL. V was clipped by 1 base and J by 6 bases, with 3 bases between them. The CDR3 loop spans 12 amino acids. The chain's CDR3 is CASSQVAGELFF. The CDR3 region has the DNA TGCGCCAGCAGCCAAGTCGCCGGGGAGCTGTTTTTT.

The chain's CDR3 is CASSRTSGFYNEQFF. The CDR3 region has the DNA TGTGCCAGCAGCCGGACTAGCGGCTTTTACAATGAGCAGTTCTTC. This sequence joins TRBV6-5 and TRBJ2-1; TRBD2 matches 10 bases. Germline CDR1 is MNHEY and CDR2 is SVGAGI. V was pared by 6 bases and J by 4 bases, with 6 bases of the junction left unmatched. CDR3 length: 15 amino acids.

The chain combines TRBV5-1 with TRBJ2-7; 9 positions match TRBD1. The junction had 10 bases not matched to a gene; V was cut back by 5 bases and J by 4 bases. This CDR3 has 15 amino acids. CDR1 SGHRS and CDR2 YFSETQ come from the germline V gene. The CDR3 DNA reads as TGCGCCAGCAGAAACTCTGGGACAGGGTCTTACGAGCAGTACTTC. As protein: CASRNSGTGSYEQYF.

CDR3: CASSPAGYGYTF. The CDR3 DNA reads TGTGCCAGCAGCCCGGCAGGCTATGGCTACACCTTC. V usage is TRBV3-1 (or the pseudogene TRBV3-2) and J usage is TRBJ1-2; no clear D gene. The CDR3 has 12 amino acids. Germline V gene data show CDR1 as LGHDT and CDR2 as YNNKEL (reference sequence). V dropped 4 bases and J dropped 4 bases, with 7 bases sitting between them.

This clone was seen a few times. This chain joins TRBV4-1 and TRBJ2-7, with 9 bases fitting TRBD1. The V and J ends lost 7 bases and 5 bases, in that order; junction bases with no gene match: 15. The germline V gene encodes CDR1 MGHRA and CDR2 YSYEKL. The CDR3 has 16 amino acids. CDR3 amino acids: CASKSLFLRTGDEQYF. As DNA, the CDR3 is TGCGCCAGCAAAAGCCTCTTCCTGAGGACAGGGGACGAGCAGTACTTC.

J is TRBJ1-2 and V is TRBV4-1; D is possibly TRBD1 (5 bases). CDR3 length equals 16 residues. In germline, CDR1 is MGHRA, CDR2 YSYEKL. V lost 1 base to trimming and J lost 3 bases, with 15 bases between them. This CDR3 is CASSQAPGRADYGYTF. In nucleotides, the CDR3 is TGCGCCAGCAGCCAAGCCCCGGGCAGGGCGGACTATGGCTACACCTTC.

The chain is built from TRBV2 and TRBJ1-3; D not resolved. The CDR3 covers 14 residues. Germline CDR1 reads SNHLY; CDR2 reads FYNNEI. Trimming shortened V by 0 bases and J by 0 bases, and 3 bases separated the two germline ends. CDR3 sequence reads: CASSEAFSGNTIYF. The DNA of the CDR3 is TGTGCCAGCAGTGAAGCTTTCTCTGGAAACACCATATATTTT.

The chain is built from TRBV6-6 and TRBJ2-7, with TRBD1 matching 7 bases. V was pared by 0 bases and J by 5 bases, with 4 bases of the junction left unmatched. The germline CDR1 and CDR2 sequences are MNHNY and SVGAGI (reference sequence). This CDR3 region has 14 residues. CDR3 protein: CASSYSTGFNEQYF. CDR3 bases: TGTGCCAGCAGTTACTCGACAGGGTTTAACGAGCAGTACTTC.

This sequence joins TRBV4-2 and TRBJ1-2; no clear D gene. CDR3 size: 16 residues. CDR1 is LGHNA, CDR2 YNFKEQ, per germline. Trimming pared 0 bases from V and 8 bases from J, leaving 19 bases between. CDR3 bases: TGTGCCAGCAGCCAAGAGGGTAGGGAGCCCTCGGGGGGCTACACCTTC. Amino acid sequence: CASSQEGREPSGGYTF.

This clone was detected once. This chain uses TRBV6-5 with TRBJ2-1; D perhaps matches TRBD1 (8 bases). Per germline, CDR1 MNHEY and CDR2 SVGAGI. V gave up 2 bases and J gave up 8 bases, with 16 bases separating them. The CDR3 runs 15 residues. The CDR3 region is CASSYVRQGRDEQFF. The CDR3 DNA is TGTGCCAGCAGTTACGTAAGACAGGGGAGGGATGAGCAGTTCTTC.

The chain couples TRBV6-2 or TRBV6-3 to TRBJ2-1, with TRBD1 matching over 7 bases. This CDR3 spans 14 amino acids. Germline trimming cut 5 bases from V and 3 bases from J; bases unmatched to any gene: 4. Per the germline V gene, CDR1 is MNHEY and CDR2 is SVGEGT. CDR3 in amino acids: CASSDRTGYNEQFF. Here the CDR3 DNA reads TGTGCCAGCAGTGACCGGACAGGCTACAATGAGCAGTTCTTC.

This rearrangement joins TRBV12-1 to TRBJ2-5; TRBD1 is the table's D call, not checked against the DNA. TRBV12-1 is a listed pseudogene. This CDR3 comprises 15 residues. The CDR3 spells CASSFRTDPEETQYF. The DNA of the CDR3 is TGTGCCAGCAGCTTTAGGACAGATCCGGAAGAGACCCAGTACTTC.

This sequence joins TRBV2 and TRBJ1-4; D is ambiguous. The CDR3 runs 12 residues. Germline CDR1 is SNHLY and CDR2 is FYNNEI. V was cut by 4 bases and J by 16 bases, with 16 bases left in between. CDR3 sequence (DNA): TGTGCCAGCAGTGCAGGTCCACTCGAAGAGTTTTTT. It is translated as CASSAGPLEEFF.

This clone has a single count. The CDR3 spells CASSTPWPTSGRTPYEQYF. CDR3 in DNA: TGCGCCAGCAGTACCCCTTGGCCGACTAGCGGGAGAACTCCCTACGAGCAGTACTTC. The J gene is TRBJ2-7, the V gene TRBV10-1, with 12 bases lining up with TRBD2. CDR1 and CDR2 (germline): WNHNN, SYGVQD (reference sequence). CDR3 length equals 19 residues. The J segment lost 2 bases and the V segment lost 5 bases, leaving 16 bases of the junction unmatched.

The rearrangement joins TRBV27 to TRBJ1-6; a possible D gene is TRBD1 (6 bases). Per the germline V gene, CDR1 is MNHEY and CDR2 is SMNVEV (reference sequence). V was cut by 5 bases and J by 15 bases, with 20 bases left in between. The CDR3 has 14 amino acids. The CDR3 DNA follows: TGTGCCAGCAGTCTGACAGGCGGTATGCTCCACCTCCACTTT. This sequence encodes CASSLTGGMLHLHF.

The chain recombines TRBV5-1 with TRBJ2-7; 7 nucleotides agree with TRBD1. The CDR3 runs to 12 residues. CDR1 and CDR2 (germline): SGHRS, YFSETQ. With V trimmed by 4 bases and J by 4 bases, 2 bases remained unmatched. CDR3 residues: CASSIQGYEQYF. DNA for the CDR3: TGCGCCAGCAGCATACAGGGGTACGAGCAGTACTTC.

This clone was seen once. The chain uses TRBV2 and TRBJ2-1; the match to TRBD1 covers 7 bases. CDR1 and CDR2 (germline): SNHLY, FYNNEI. The J segment lost 0 bases and the V segment lost 10 bases, leaving 6 bases of the junction unmatched. This CDR3 region has 14 residues. CDR3 coding DNA: TGTGCCAACCGGGACAGAGACTCCTACAATGAGCAGTTCTTC. As protein: CANRDRDSYNEQFF.

The chain links TRBV27 to TRBJ2-3, with TRBD2 matching over 14 bases. The CDR3 consists of 17 residues. After removal of 6 bases from V and 1 base from J, the junction contained 6 bases not matched to a gene. Germline V lookup: CDR1 MNHEY, CDR2 SMNVEV (reference sequence). The DNA for the CDR3 is TGTGCCAGCAGCCTGACTAGCGGGGGGGCGGGCACAGATACGCAGTATTTT. This encodes CASSLTSGGAGTDTQYF.

V gene TRBV5-4 combines with J gene TRBJ2-7, with TRBD1 matching over 8 bases. The length of the CDR3 is 15 residues. Trimming removed 5 bases from V and 5 bases from J; junction bases left unmatched: 12. Looked up from germline, CDR1 is SGHNT and CDR2 is YYREEE (reference sequence). The CDR3 nucleotides read TGTGCCAGCAGGGATGCCGGGACAGGCATGGACGAGCAGTACTTC. This encodes CASRDAGTGMDEQYF. The variable domain in full, with the rest retrieved from reference TRBV5-4 and TRBJ2-7, is ETGVTQSPTHLIKTRGQQVTLRCSSQSGHNTVSWYQQALGQGPQFIFQYYREEENGRGNFPPRFSGLQFPNYSSELNVNALELDDSALYLCASRDAGTGMDEQYFGPGTRLTVT.

The chain employs TRBV27 and TRBJ1-2; D remains unclear. Deletions cut 2 bases from V and 7 bases from J, with 11 bases between. Germline CDR1 reads MNHEY; CDR2 reads SMNVEV (reference sequence). The CDR3 totals 13 residues. The CDR3 is CASSLQVRGGYTF. The DNA for the CDR3 is TGTGCCAGCAGTTTACAGGTTCGGGGTGGCTACACCTTC.

The chain uses TRBV6-4 and TRBJ2-2, with 8 positions matching TRBD2. V dropped 6 bases and J dropped 2; count of bases not matched to a gene: 5. The V gene's germline CDR1 is MRHNA and CDR2 SNTAGT. This CDR3 is built from 15 residues. The CDR3 here is CASSFTSGNTGELFF. CDR3 coding DNA: TGTGCCAGCAGCTTCACTAGCGGTAACACCGGGGAGCTGTTTTTT.

This clone was seen only once. The chain has TRBV10-1 and TRBJ2-3; possibly TRBD2 for D (6 bases). This CDR3 region has 16 residues. V lost 5 bases and J lost 1, with 16 bases in between. Germline V lookup: CDR1 WNHNN, CDR2 SYGVQD (reference sequence). The CDR3: CASSLGRPPRTDTQYF. The CDR3 DNA reads as TGCGCCAGCAGTCTTGGGAGGCCCCCTCGCACAGATACGCAGTATTTT.

This clone was recorded a few times. The genes are TRBV9 and TRBJ1-2, with D hard to call. CDR3 size: 17 residues. Trimming took 0 bases from V and 4 from J, leaving 19 bases between them. Germline V lookup: CDR1 SGDLS, CDR2 YYNGEE. CDR3 region: CASSVDDTAYLPYGYTF. Here the CDR3 DNA reads TGTGCCAGCAGCGTAGATGATACAGCGTATCTCCCCTATGGCTACACCTTC. The variable domain in full, with the rest retrieved from reference TRBV9 and TRBJ1-2, is DSGVTQTPKHLITATGQRVTLRCSPRSGDLSVYWYQQSLDQGLQFLIQYYNGEERAKGNILERFSAQQFPDLHSELNLSSLELGDSALYFCASSVDDTAYLPYGYTFGSGTRLTVV.